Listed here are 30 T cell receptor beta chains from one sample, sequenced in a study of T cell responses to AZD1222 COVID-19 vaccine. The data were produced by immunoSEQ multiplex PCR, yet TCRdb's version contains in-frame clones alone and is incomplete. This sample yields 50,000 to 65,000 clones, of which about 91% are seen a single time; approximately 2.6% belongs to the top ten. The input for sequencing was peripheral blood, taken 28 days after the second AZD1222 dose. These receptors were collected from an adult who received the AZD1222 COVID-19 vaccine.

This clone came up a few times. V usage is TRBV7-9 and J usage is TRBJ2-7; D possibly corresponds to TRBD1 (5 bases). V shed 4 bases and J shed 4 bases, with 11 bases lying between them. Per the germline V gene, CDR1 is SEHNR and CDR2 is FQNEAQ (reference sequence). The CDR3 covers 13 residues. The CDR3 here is CASSSLDSYEQYF. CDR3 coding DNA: TGTGCCAGCAGCTCCTTAGACAGTTACGAGCAGTACTTC. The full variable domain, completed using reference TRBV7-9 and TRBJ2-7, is DTGVSQNPRHKITKRGQNVTFRCDPISEHNRLYWYRQTLGQGPEFLTYFQNEAQLEKSRLLSDRFSAERPKGSFSTLEIQRTEQGDSAMYLCASSSLDSYEQYFGPGTRLTVT.

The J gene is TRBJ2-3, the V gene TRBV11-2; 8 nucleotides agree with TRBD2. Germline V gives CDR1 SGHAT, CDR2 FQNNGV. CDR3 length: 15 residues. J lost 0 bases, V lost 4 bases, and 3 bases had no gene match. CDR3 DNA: TGTGCCAGCAGCTCCTTAGCGGGAAGCACAGATACGCAGTATTTT. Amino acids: CASSSLAGSTDTQYF.

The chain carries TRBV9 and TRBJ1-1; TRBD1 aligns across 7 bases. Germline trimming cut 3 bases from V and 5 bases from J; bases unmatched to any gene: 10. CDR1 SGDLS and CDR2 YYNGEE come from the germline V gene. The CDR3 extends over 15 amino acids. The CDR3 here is CASSAREGAVTEAFF. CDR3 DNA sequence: TGTGCCAGCAGCGCCCGAGAGGGGGCAGTGACTGAAGCTTTCTTT. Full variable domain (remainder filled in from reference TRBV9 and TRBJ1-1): DSGVTQTPKHLITATGQRVTLRCSPRSGDLSVYWYQQSLDQGLQFLIQYYNGEERAKGNILERFSAQQFPDLHSELNLSSLELGDSALYFCASSAREGAVTEAFFGQGTRLTVV.

Written as DNA, the CDR3 is TGTGCCAGCAGTCGCGACAGGGGAAGGATCTATGGCTACACCTTC. Its translation: CASSRDRGRIYGYTF. The chain joins TRBV28 to TRBJ1-2, with 8 bases fitting TRBD1. After removal of 5 bases from V and 4 bases from J, the junction contained 9 bases not matched to a gene. The CDR3 runs to 15 residues. CDR1 is MDHEN, CDR2 SYDVKM, per germline.

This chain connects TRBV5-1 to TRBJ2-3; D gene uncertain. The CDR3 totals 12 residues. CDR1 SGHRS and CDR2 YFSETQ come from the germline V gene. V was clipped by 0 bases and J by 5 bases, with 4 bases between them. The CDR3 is CASSLVGDTQYF. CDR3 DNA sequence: TGCGCCAGCAGCTTGGTCGGAGATACGCAGTATTTT.

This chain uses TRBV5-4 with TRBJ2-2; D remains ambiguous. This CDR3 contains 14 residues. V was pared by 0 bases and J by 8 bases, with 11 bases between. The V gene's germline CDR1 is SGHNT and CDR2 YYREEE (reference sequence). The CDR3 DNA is TGTGCCAGCAGCTTGGGAGTCCCCCGGGGGGAGCTGTTTTTT. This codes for CASSLGVPRGELFF. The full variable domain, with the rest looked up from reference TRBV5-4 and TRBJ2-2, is ETGVTQSPTHLIKTRGQQVTLRCSSQSGHNTVSWYQQALGQGPQFIFQYYREEENGRGNFPPRFSGLQFPNYSSELNVNALELDDSALYLCASSLGVPRGELFFGEGSRLTVL.

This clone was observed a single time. CDR3 amino acids: CAWSLGQGGNTIYF. CDR3 in DNA: TGTGCCTGGAGTCTTGGGCAGGGAGGGAACACCATATATTTT. The chain joins TRBV30 to TRBJ1-3; TRBD1 is a possible D gene (5 bases). CDR1 is GTSNPN, CDR2 SVGIG, per germline (reference sequence). The CDR3 has 14 residues. The V end was cut by 2 bases, the J end by 7 bases, with 15 bases between.

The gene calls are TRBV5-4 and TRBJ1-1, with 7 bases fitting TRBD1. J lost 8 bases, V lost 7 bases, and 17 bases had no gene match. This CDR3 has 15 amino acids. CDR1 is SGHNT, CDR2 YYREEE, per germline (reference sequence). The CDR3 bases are TGTGCCAGCTACCCGCCGATTGGGACAGTTCCCGAAGCTTTCTTT. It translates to CASYPPIGTVPEAFF.

The CDR3 protein is CAWSGDRGVNEQFF. DNA of the CDR3: TGTGCCTGGAGTGGTGACAGGGGAGTCAATGAGCAGTTCTTC. The rearrangement links TRBV30 to TRBJ2-1; 8 bases are shared with TRBD1. Germline V CDR1 and CDR2: GTSNPN, SVGIG (reference sequence). The CDR3 spans 14 residues. Trimming took 1 base from V and 6 from J; bases not matched to a gene: 5.

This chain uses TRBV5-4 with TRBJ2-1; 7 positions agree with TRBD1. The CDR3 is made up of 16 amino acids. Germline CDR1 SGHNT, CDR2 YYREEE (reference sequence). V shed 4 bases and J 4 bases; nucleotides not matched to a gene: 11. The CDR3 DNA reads TGTGCCAGCAGCCCTCCCCCCCAGGGGGTTTACAATGAGCAGTTCTTC. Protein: CASSPPPQGVYNEQFF.

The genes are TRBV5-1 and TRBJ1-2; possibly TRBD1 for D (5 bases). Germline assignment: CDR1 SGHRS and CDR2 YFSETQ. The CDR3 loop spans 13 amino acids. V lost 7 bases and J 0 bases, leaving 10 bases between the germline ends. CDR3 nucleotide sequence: TGCGCCAGCGGACCAGGGACTAACTATGGCTACACCTTC. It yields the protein CASGPGTNYGYTF. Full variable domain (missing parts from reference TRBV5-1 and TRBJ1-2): KAGVTQTPRYLIKTRGQQVTLSCSPISGHRSVSWYQQTPGQGLQFLFEYFSETQRNKGNFPGRFSGRQFSNSRSEMNVSTLELGDSALYLCASGPGTNYGYTFGSGTRLTVV.

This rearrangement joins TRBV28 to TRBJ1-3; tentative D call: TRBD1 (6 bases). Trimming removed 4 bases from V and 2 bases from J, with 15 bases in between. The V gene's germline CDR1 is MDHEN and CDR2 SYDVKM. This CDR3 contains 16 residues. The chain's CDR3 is CASSSQGGVAGNTIYF. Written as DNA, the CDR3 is TGTGCCAGCAGTTCACAAGGGGGGGTAGCTGGAAACACCATATATTTT. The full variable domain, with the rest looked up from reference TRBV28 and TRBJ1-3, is DVKVTQSSRYLVKRTGEKVFLECVQDMDHENMFWYRQDPGLGLRLIYFSYDVKMKEKGDIPEGYSVSREKKERFSLILESASTNQTSMYLCASSSQGGVAGNTIYFGEGSWLTVV.

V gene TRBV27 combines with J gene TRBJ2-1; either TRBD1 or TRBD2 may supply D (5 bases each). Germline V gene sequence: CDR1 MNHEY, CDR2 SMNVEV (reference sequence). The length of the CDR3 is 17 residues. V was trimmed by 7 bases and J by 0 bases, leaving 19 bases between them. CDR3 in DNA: TGTGCCAGCACCCGAGCCACGGGACCCCGCTCCTACAATGAGCAGTTCTTC. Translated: CASTRATGPRSYNEQFF.

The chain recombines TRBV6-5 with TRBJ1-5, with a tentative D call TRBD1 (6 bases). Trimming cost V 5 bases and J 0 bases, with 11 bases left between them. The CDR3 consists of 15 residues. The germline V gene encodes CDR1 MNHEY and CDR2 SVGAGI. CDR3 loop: CASSSGQYSNQPQHF. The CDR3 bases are TGTGCCAGCAGTAGTGGACAGTATAGCAATCAGCCCCAGCATTTT.

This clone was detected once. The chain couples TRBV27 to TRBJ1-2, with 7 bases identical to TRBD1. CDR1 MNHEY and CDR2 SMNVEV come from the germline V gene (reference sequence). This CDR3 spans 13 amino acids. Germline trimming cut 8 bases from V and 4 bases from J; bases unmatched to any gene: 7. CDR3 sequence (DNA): TGTGCCAGCGGCCTACAGGGGTCCTATGGCTACACCTTC. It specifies CASGLQGSYGYTF.

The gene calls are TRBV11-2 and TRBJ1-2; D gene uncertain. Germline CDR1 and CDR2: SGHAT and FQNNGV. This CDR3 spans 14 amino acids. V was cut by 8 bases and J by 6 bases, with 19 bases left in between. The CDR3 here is CASGQDGKGNGYTF. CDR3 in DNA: TGTGCCAGCGGCCAGGACGGAAAGGGAAATGGCTACACCTTC.

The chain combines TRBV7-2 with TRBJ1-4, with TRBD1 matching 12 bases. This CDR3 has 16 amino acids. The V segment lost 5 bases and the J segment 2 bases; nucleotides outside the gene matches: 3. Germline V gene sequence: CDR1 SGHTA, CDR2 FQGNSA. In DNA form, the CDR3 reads TGTGCCAGCAGCAGGGACAGGGGGCGTACTAATGAAAAACTGTTTTTT. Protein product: CASSRDRGRTNEKLFF. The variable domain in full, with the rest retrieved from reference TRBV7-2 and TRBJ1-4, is GAGVSQSPSNKVTEKGKDVELRCDPISGHTALYWYRQSLGQGLEFLIYFQGNSAPDKSGLPSDRFSAERTGGSVSTLTIQRTQQEDSAVYLCASSRDRGRTNEKLFFGSGTQLSVL.

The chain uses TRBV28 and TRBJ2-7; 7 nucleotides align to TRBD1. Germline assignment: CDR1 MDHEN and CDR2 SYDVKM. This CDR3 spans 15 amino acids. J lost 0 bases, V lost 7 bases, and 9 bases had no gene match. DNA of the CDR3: TGTGCCAGCACTGCGACAGGGCCACACTCCTACGAGCAGTACTTC. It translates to CASTATGPHSYEQYF.

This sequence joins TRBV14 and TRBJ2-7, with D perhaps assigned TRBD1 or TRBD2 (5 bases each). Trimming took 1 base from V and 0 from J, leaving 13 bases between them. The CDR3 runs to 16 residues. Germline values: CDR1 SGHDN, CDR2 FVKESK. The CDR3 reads CASSQGSGTPSYEQYF. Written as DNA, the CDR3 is TGTGCCAGCAGCCAAGGGTCTGGGACCCCCTCCTACGAGCAGTACTTC.

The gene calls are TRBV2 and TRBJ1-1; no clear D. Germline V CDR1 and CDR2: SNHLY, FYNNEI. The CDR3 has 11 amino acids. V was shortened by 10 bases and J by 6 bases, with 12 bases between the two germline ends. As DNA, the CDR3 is TGTGCCATAGAGGGTGATGCTGAAGCTTTCTTT. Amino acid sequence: CAIEGDAEAFF. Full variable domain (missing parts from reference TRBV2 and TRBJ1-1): EPEVTQTPSHQVTQMGQEVILRCVPISNHLYFYWYRQILGQKVEFLVSFYNNEISEKSEIFDDQFSVERPDGSNFTLKIRSTKLEDSAMYFCAIEGDAEAFFGQGTRLTVV.

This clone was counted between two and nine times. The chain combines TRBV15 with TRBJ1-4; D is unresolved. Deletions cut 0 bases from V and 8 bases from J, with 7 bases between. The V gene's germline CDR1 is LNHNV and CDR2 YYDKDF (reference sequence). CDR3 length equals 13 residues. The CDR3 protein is CATSRDRGEKLFF. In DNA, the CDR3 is TGTGCCACCAGCAGAGATCGCGGGGAAAAACTGTTTTTT. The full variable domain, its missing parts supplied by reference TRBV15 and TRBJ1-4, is DAMVIQNPRYQVTQFGKPVTLSCSQTLNHNVMYWYQQKSSQAPKLLFHYYDKDFNNEADTPDNFQSRRPNTSFCFLDIRSPGLGDTAMYLCATSRDRGEKLFFGSGTQLSVL.

CDR3 nucleotides: TGTGCCAGTGAGAGGAACACTGAAGCTTTCTTT. As protein: CASERNTEAFF. V is TRBV19 and J is TRBJ1-1; D uncertain. Trimming took 8 bases from V and 1 from J, leaving 5 bases between them. The CDR3 has 11 amino acids. The germline CDR1 and CDR2 sequences are LNHDA and SQIVND (reference sequence).

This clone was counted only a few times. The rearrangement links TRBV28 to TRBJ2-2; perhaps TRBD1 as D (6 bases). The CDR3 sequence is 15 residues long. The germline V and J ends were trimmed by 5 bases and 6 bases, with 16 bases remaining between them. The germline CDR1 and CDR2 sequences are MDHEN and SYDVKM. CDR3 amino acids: CASSGDRPLAGELFF. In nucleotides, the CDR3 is TGTGCCAGCAGTGGAGACAGGCCCTTGGCCGGGGAGCTGTTTTTT.

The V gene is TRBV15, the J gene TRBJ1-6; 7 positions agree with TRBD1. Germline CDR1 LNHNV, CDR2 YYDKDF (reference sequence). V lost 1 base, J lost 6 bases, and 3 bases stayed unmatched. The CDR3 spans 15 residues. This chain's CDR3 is CATSRGTGFNSPLHF. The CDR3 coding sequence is TGTGCCACCAGCAGAGGGACAGGCTTTAATTCACCCCTCCACTTT.

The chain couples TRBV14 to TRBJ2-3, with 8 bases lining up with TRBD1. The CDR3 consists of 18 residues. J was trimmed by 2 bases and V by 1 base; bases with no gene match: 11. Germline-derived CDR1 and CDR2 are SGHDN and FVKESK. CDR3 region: CASSQALTGAPSTDTQYF. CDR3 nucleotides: TGTGCCAGCAGCCAAGCCTTGACAGGGGCCCCCTCCACAGATACGCAGTATTTT.

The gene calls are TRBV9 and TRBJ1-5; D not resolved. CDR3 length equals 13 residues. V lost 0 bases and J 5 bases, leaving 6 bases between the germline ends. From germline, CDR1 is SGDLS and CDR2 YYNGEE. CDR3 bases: TGTGCCAGCAGCGTAGGGGGTTATCAGCCCCAGCATTTT. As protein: CASSVGGYQPQHF.

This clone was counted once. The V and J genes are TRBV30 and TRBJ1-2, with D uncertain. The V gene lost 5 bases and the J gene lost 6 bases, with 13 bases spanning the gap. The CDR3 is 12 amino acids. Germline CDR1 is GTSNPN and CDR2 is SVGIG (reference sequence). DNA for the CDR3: TGTGCCTGGGCATCTCAAATGCATGGCTACACCTTC. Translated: CAWASQMHGYTF.

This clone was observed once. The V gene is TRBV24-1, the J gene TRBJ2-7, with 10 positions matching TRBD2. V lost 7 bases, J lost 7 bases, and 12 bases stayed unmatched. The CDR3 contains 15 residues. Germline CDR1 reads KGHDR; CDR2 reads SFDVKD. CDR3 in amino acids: CATRTSTSGCCEQYF. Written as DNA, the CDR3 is TGTGCCACCAGGACGTCGACTAGCGGGTGCTGTGAGCAGTACTTC.

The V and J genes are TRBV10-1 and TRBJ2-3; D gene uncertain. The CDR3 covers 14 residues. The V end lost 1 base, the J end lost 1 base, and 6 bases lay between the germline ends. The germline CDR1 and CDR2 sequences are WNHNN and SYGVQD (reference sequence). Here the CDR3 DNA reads TGCGCCAGCAGTGAGTTCTTTGGCACAGATACGCAGTATTTT. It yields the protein CASSEFFGTDTQYF.

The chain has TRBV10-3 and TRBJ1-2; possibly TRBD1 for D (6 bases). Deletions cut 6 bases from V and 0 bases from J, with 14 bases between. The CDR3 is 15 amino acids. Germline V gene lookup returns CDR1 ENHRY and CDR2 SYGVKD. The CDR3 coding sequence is TGTGCCATCAGCCCCGACAGGCTCTCTAACTATGGCTACACCTTC. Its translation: CAISPDRLSNYGYTF.